This TCR beta chain comes out of a study of blood T cells in healthy people across ages. Study-level results: Age advanced and TCR beta diversity per million T cells fell, roughly linearly. A strong correlation was seen between TCR beta diversity and naive T cell percentage.

The CDR3 spans 14 residues. Per germline, CDR1 DFQATT and CDR2 SNEGSKA (reference sequence). V dropped 0 bases and J dropped 2 bases, with 9 bases sitting between them. As concerns this clonotype: The antigen is not known.

A second PCR of roughly 6 to 12 cycles used a sample-barcoded 5' primer and a J-beta primer mix. Every single cDNA molecule received a tag from a template-switch adaptor with 12 random nucleotides. In TCRdb, the 5' RACE reads were re-called with MiXCR into one record per CDR3 protein. The repertoire holds approximately 490,000 distinct CDR3 sequences, with less than 25% as singletons. The same specimen was also included in a second study, on T cells of mothers and their children.

The rearrangement uses TRBV20-1 and TRBJ2-3; D unclear. This sequence originates from a boy younger than 18 in good health. What was sequenced was blood. CDR3 nucleotide sequence: TGCAGTGCTAGAGACGGATCCTCCACAGATACGCAGTATTTT. Its protein product is CSARDGSSTDTQYF.